This T cell receptor beta chain was found in a study of T cell changes during pregnancy in multiple sclerosis. V lost 1 base and J 7 bases, leaving 13 bases between the germline ends. The CDR3 spans 14 residues. Per the germline V gene, CDR1 is LNHNV and CDR2 is YYDKDF (reference sequence). Sequenced by immunoSEQ multiplex PCR; TCRdb stores in-frame clones only, minus some. The sample lists 50,000 to 65,000 clones; roughly nine tenths were seen once. This receptor was obtained from a female donor in good health, enrolled as a control in a pregnancy study. This sample comprised peripheral blood, obtained in the first trimester of pregnancy. The J gene is TRBJ2-5, the V gene TRBV15; D is perhaps TRBD1 (7 bases). The CDR3 reads CATSRAGAGGTQYF. Here the CDR3 DNA reads TGTGCCACCAGCAGAGCGGGGGCAGGGGGGACCCAGTACTTC.